The sequence of this T cell receptor beta chain was determined in a study of identical twins. General study results and limits: Instead of following the same donors, the conclusions were based on cross-sectional statistical analysis. Fewer insertions characterized abundant cord blood beta clonotypes, whereas memory repertoires showed none. Weaker excess sharing between twins was seen in beta out-of-frame sequences.

The ends lost 0 bases at V and 7 bases at J; junction bases unmatched: 11. The CDR3 loop spans 16 amino acids. From germline, CDR1 is DFQATT and CDR2 SNEGSKA (reference sequence). Via MiXCR, TCRdb re-called the 5' RACE reads, giving one row per CDR3 protein. The sample contains more than 1.5 million distinct CDR3 sequences, around 33% of which appear only once. This clonotype was detected a few times. What it recognizes is unknown. The source material was cord blood. The chain joins TRBV20-1 to TRBJ2-1; TRBD2 agrees at 8 bases. This sequence originates from a newborn girl in good health. This CDR3 is CSAREAGGALRNEQFF. The DNA for the CDR3 is TGCAGTGCTAGAGAAGCCGGGGGGGCTCTGAGGAATGAGCAGTTCTTC.